A selection of T cell receptor beta chains follows, all from one sample in a study of tumor-infiltrating lymphocytes in primary liver carcinoma. TCRdb ran MiXCR on the multiplex PCR reads and lists one entry per CDR3 protein. The table records 80,000 or so distinct CDR3 sequences, about two thirds of them present only once. The sequencing sample was made of liver tumor tissue from sampling region 4. All receptors come from a woman aged 55-69 years with primary liver carcinoma and hepatitis B virus infection. The CDR3 runs from the conserved cysteine through the conserved F or W. D genes are given only for firm matches. A clone size is listed for some rows: how often the clone was seen (once, few, many), or a class if it is expanded.

D gene | J gene | V gene | clone size | CDR3 protein | CDR3 DNA
NA | TRBJ1-1 | TRBV11-2 | NA | CASCLERAGEAFF | TGTGCCAGCTGCTTAGAAAGGGCCGGTGAAGCTTTCTTT
NA | TRBJ2-1 | TRBV6-2/TRBV6-3 | NA | CASSYVLGRNRNERFF | TGTGCCAGCAGTTACGTATTAGGAAGAAATCGTAATGAGCGGTTCTTC
NA | TRBJ2-6 | TRBV11-3 | NA | CAGSSGGAGGADVLTF | TGTGCCGGCAGCTCTGGAGGGGCGGGTGGGGCCGACGTCCTGACTTTC
TRBD1 | TRBJ1-4 | TRBV12-3/TRBV12-4 | NA | CASRPNTGGDEKLFF | TGTGCCAGTAGACCAAACACAGGGGGCGATGAAAAACTGTTTTTT
NA | TRBJ2-7 | TRBV11-3 | NA | CVSSLEPGGAWERYF | TGTGTCAGCAGCTTAGAACCAGGCGGGGCCTGGGAGCGGTACTTC
NA | TRBJ2-7 | TRBV28 | NA | CASSPRGDGRTYEQYF | TGTGCCAGCAGCCCTAGGGGGGACGGGCGCACCTACGAGCAGTACTTC
TRBD1 | TRBJ1-5 | TRBV12-3/TRBV12-4 | many | CASRTGTDNQPQHF | TGTGCCAGCAGGACCGGGACAGATAATCAGCCCCAGCATTTT
TRBD2 | TRBJ2-5 | TRBV29-1 | once | CRVAVRTSAEETQYF | TGCAGAGTAGCTGTCCGGACTAGCGCTGAAGAGACCCAGTACTTC
TRBD1 | TRBJ2-6 | TRBV6-5 | NA | CAGNYRGSGANVLTF | TGTGCCGGCAATTACAGGGGCTCTGGGGCCAACGTCCTGACTTTC
NA | TRBJ2-7 | TRBV11-2 | NA | CASSLTGYEQYF | TGTGCCAGCAGCTTAACTGGCTATGAGCAGTACTTC
NA | TRBJ2-7 | TRBV5-1 | many | CASSSTLSTRSYEQYF | TGCGCCAGCAGCTCGACCCTTTCTACGCGCTCCTACGAGCAGTACTTC
TRBD2 | TRBJ2-1 | TRBV11-2 | NA | CASSPGLAGDYTEHFF | TGTGCCAGCAGTCCCGGGCTAGCGGGCGATTACACTGAGCACTTCTTC
NA | TRBJ1-2 | TRBV6-6 | NA | CVSSLDRNYDYTF | TGTGTCAGCAGCCTAGACAGGAACTATGACTACACCTTC
TRBD1 | TRBJ2-3 | TRBV6-4 | many | CASSDTGGTDTQYF | TGTGCCAGCAGTGACACAGGGGGCACAGATACGCAGTATTTT
NA | TRBJ2-1 | TRBV28 | NA | CASSNGEVNEQFF | TGTGCCAGTAGTAACGGGGAGGTGAATGAGCAGTTCTTC
NA | TRBJ2-5 | TRBV28 | many | CASSLLRSRGETQYF | TGTGCCAGCAGTTTACTGAGGTCCAGGGGCGAGACCCAGTACTTC
NA | TRBJ2-1 | TRBV28 | NA | CASSSPLGPSNEQFF | TGTGCCAGCAGTTCCCCCCTCGGGCCAAGTAATGAGCAGTTCTTC
TRBD2 | TRBJ2-1 | TRBV11-2 | few | CVSSLGTSGYNEQFF | TGTGTCAGCAGCTTAGGGACTAGCGGTTACAATGAGCAATTCTTC
NA | TRBJ1-1 | TRBV7-9 | many | CASSLMNTEAFF | TGTGCCAGCAGCTTAATGAACACTGAAGCTTTCTTT
TRBD2 | TRBJ2-1 | TRBV10-1 | NA | CASSESTSGFNEQFF | TGCGCCAGCAGTGAGTCGACTAGCGGGTTCAATGAACAGTTCTTC
NA | TRBJ2-1 | TRBV11-2 | NA | CASSLEGEENNEQSF | TGCGCCAGCAGCTTAGAGGGTGAGGAGAACAATGAGCAGTCCTTC
TRBD2 | TRBJ2-3 | TRBV29-1 | NA | CSVAGRERVYF | TGCAGCGTAGCGGGAAGGGAGAGAGTGTATTTT
NA | TRBJ2-1 | TRBV6-6 | many | CASSYDTEQFF | TGTGCCAGCAGTTACGACACGGAGCAGTTCTTC
NA | TRBJ1-3 | TRBV29-1 | once | CSVESSGNTIYF | TGCAGCGTTGAAAGCTCTGGAAACACCATATATTTT
TRBD1 | TRBJ1-5 | TRBV24-1 | NA | CTTSGGQDNQPQHF | TGTACCACCAGTGGAGGACAGGACAATCAGCCCCAGCATTTT
NA | TRBJ2-2 | TRBV6-5 | NA | CANRRTWDTRELFF | TGTGCCAACAGGAGGACTTGGGACACCCGGGAGCTGTTTTTT
NA | TRBJ2-7 | TRBV11-2 | NA | CAISSAVTTLYEQYF | TGTGCCATCAGCTCGGCCGTGACTACCCTATACGAGCAGTACTTC
NA | TRBJ1-1 | TRBV28 | many | CASSLAAMVNTEAFF | TGTGCCAGCAGTTTGGCAGCCATGGTGAACACTGAAGCTTTCTTT
NA | TRBJ2-2 | TRBV4-1 | NA | CASSLPPLGELLF | TGCGCCAGCAGCCTCCCCCCACTCGGGGAGCTGCTTTTT
NA | TRBJ1-5 | TRBV12-3/TRBV12-4 | NA | CTSSPILEAGSNQPQHF | TGTACCAGTAGCCCAATCCTTGAGGCAGGCAGCAATCAGCCCCAGCATTTT